This TCR beta chain derives from a study of blood T cell repertoires in COVID-19. This CDR3 spans 15 amino acids. Germline CDR1 is SQVTM and CDR2 is ANQGSEA. V gave up 2 bases and J gave up 5 bases, with 19 bases separating them. The protocol was immunoSEQ multiplex PCR, while the TCRdb copy is restricted to in-frame clones and leaves out a portion. There are 150,000 or so clones in the sample; 65% to 85% occur only once, and 10% to 15% lies in the top ten. V is TRBV29-1 and J is TRBJ2-7, with D perhaps matching TRBD2 (6 bases). This TCR derives from a man aged 55 to 70 with active or convalescent COVID-19. Sequenced input: peripheral blood. CDR3 in amino acids: CSVESPGLGGDEQYF. The CDR3 nucleotides are TGCAGCGTTGAATCTCCCGGGTTGGGCGGGGACGAGCAGTACTTC.